This TCR beta chain was sequenced for a study of T cells after yellow fever vaccination. One entry per CDR3 protein results from TCRdb running MiXCR on the 5' RACE reads. Among about 400,000 distinct CDR3 sequences listed, more than 5.5% were seen once. The ends lost 6 bases at V and 4 bases at J; junction bases unmatched: 11. This CDR3 is 16 amino acids long. CDR1 is SGHRS, CDR2 YFSETQ, per germline. Source: PBMCs, taken 5 days after the yellow fever booster vaccination. The receptor comes from a man aged 25 to 45 who received the YFV17D yellow fever vaccine. This chain uses TRBV5-1 with TRBJ2-2; 8 nucleotides line up with TRBD2. CDR3 sequence: CASTESAGVFTGELFF. In nucleotides, the CDR3 is TGCGCCAGCACTGAGTCAGCGGGAGTTTTCACCGGGGAGCTGTTTTTT.